The present T cell receptor beta chain was sequenced within a study of blood T cell repertoires in COVID-19. Study-wide context: Samples came from the United States, Italy and Spain, spanning acute and convalescent COVID-19. PBMCs, B-cell-depleted T cells, or T cells provided the cDNA or gDNA that made up the material.

CDR3 length: 15 residues. Germline CDR1 SGHDT, CDR2 YYEEEE. The germline V and J ends were trimmed by 0 bases and 5 bases, with 9 bases remaining between them. Original handling: The authors estimated nucleated cell counts from reference gene primer amplification. Clones were sequenced by immunoSEQ multiplex PCR, and TCRdb holds only the in-frame ones, with some missing. V and J calls and clone size are those listed in that table; D and trimming were worked out from the DNA. The sample lists roughly 260,000 clones, around 90% occurring once. This receptor was taken from a woman in her thirties or forties with acute or convalescent COVID-19. The specimen was peripheral blood. V gene TRBV5-6 combines with J gene TRBJ1-6; no clear D gene. CDR3 bases: TGTGCCAGCAGCTTGGAGGTGGGAGATAATTCACCCCTCCACTTT. Translated, it gives CASSLEVGDNSPLHF.